This TCR beta chain is from a study of untreated major depressive disorder. Produced via immunoSEQ multiplex PCR; TCRdb's table is partial and in-frame only. The data show 21,000 or so clones, approximately 92% seen once. Controls lacked current or lifetime mood disorder and scored 5 or less on depressive symptoms. CDR3 size: 15 residues. V lost 0 bases to trimming and J lost 2 bases; unmatched junction nucleotides: 5. Germline CDR1 reads GTSNPN; CDR2 reads SVGIG (reference sequence). This receptor was taken from a man in his thirties or forties in good health. The sequenced sample consisted of CD4+ T cells from PBMCs. The V call is TRBV30, the J call TRBJ2-3, with 7 positions matching TRBD2. CDR3 nucleotides: TGTGCCTGGAGTGTAAATCGACTAGCCACAGATACGCAGTATTTT. Protein sequence: CAWSVNRLATDTQYF.